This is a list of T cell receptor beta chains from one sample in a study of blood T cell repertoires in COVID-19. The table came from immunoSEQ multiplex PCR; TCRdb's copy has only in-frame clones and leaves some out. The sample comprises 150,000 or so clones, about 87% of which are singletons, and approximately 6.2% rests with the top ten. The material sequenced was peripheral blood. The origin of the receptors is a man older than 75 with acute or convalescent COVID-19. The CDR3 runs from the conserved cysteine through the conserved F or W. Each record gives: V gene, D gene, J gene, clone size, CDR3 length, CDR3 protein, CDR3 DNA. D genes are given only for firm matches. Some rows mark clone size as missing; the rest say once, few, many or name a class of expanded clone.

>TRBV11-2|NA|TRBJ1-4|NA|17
CASSLGQLLLGVEKLFF
TGTGCCAGCAGCTTAGGTCAGCTTCTCCTCGGAGTGGAGAAACTGTTTTTT
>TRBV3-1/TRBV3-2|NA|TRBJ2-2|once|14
CASSQGQSVGELFF
TGTGCCAGCAGCCAAGGACAGTCAGTCGGGGAGCTGTTTTTT
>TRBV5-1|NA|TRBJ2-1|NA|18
CASSLEMDSLSSYNEQFF
TGCGCCAGCAGCTTAGAAATGGACTCCCTGAGCTCCTACAATGAGCAGTTCTTC
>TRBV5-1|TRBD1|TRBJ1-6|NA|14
CASSLTGGTTPLHF
TGCGCCAGCAGCTTGACAGGGGGGACTACACCCCTCCACTTT
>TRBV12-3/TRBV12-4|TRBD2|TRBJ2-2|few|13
CASSFGGAGELFF
TGTGCCAGCAGTTTTGGGGGGGCCGGGGAGCTGTTTTTT
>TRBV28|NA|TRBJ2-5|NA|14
CASSLRGPLGTQYF
TGTGCCAGCAGTTTGCGGGGGCCATTGGGGACCCAGTACTTC
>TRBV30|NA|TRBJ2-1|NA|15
CAWTSNRQAYNEQFF
TGTGCCTGGACCTCGAATAGACAGGCGTACAATGAGCAGTTCTTC
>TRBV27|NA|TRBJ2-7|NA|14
CASSMPGARNEQYF
TGTGCCAGCAGTATGCCGGGAGCAAGGAACGAGCAGTACTTC
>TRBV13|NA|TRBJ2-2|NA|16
CASSLVRDKGGGELFF
TGTGCCAGCAGCTTAGTACGGGATAAAGGTGGCGGGGAGCTGTTTTTT
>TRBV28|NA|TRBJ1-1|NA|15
CASSSAAAMNTEAFF
TGTGCCAGCAGTTCGGCGGCAGCGATGAACACTGAAGCTTTCTTT
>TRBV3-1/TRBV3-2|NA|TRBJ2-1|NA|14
CASSHGLGEYEQFF
TGTGCCAGCAGCCATGGACTCGGGGAGTATGAGCAGTTCTTC
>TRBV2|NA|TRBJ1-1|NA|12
CASRSDTLKGFF
TGTGCCAGCAGGTCGGACACCCTTAAGGGTTTCTTT
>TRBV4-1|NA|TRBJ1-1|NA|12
CASSQPPGPAFF
TGCGCCAGCAGCCAACCCCCAGGGCCAGCTTTCTTT
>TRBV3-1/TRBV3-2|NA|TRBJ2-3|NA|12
CASSQVSDTQYF
TGTGCCAGCAGCCAAGTCTCTGATACGCAGTATTTT
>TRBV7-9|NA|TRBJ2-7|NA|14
CASSLAGGSYEQYF
TGTGCCAGCAGCTTAGCGGGAGGCTCCTACGAGCAGTACTTC
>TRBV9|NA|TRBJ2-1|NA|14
CASSETSLVNEQFF
TGTGCCAGCAGCGAGACTAGTCTGGTCAATGAGCAGTTCTTC
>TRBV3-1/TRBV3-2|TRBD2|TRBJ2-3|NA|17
CASSTVRLAGAADTQYF
TGTGCCAGCAGTACCGTACGACTAGCGGGGGCTGCAGATACGCAGTATTTT
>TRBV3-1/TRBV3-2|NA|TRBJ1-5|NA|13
CASSQAGDQPQHF
TGTGCCAGCAGCCAAGCGGGTGATCAGCCCCAGCATTTT
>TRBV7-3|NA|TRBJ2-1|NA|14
CASSCLVAEWERFF
TGTGCCAGCAGCTGTTTGGTAGCGGAGTGGGAGCGGTTCTTC
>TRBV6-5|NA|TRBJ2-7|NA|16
CASSYQSGIGAYEQYF
TGTGCCAGCAGTTACCAATCGGGGATTGGGGCCTACGAGCAGTACTTC
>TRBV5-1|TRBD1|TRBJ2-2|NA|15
CASSRDRGGTGELFF
TGCGCCAGCAGCAGGGACAGGGGGGGCACCGGGGAGCTGTTTTTT
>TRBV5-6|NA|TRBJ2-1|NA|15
CASSSTPSAYNEQFF
TGTGCCAGCAGCTCCACCCCCAGCGCCTACAATGAGCAGTTCTTC
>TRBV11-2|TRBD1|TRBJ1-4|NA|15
CASSRVRDREEKLFF
TGTGCCAGCAGCCGTGTCCGGGACAGAGAGGAAAAACTGTTTTTT
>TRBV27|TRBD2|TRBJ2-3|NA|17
CASSYSGRASGTDTQYF
TGTGCCAGCAGTTACTCGGGGAGGGCGTCGGGCACAGATACGCAGTATTTT
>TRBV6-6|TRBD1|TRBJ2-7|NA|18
CASSPGTGGLVAVYEQYF
TGTGCCAGCAGTCCCGGGACAGGGGGCTTGGTAGCGGTGTACGAGCAGTACTTC
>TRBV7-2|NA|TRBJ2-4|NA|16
CASSLAGDLAKNIQYF
TGTGCCAGCAGCTTAGCGGGCGATCTAGCCAAAAACATTCAGTACTTC
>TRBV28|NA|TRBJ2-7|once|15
CASSPMGHRDNEQYF
TGTGCCAGCAGTCCTATGGGCCACAGGGACAACGAGCAGTACTTC
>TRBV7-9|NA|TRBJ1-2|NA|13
CASSLGGSYGYTF
TGTGCCAGCAGCCTCGGGGGATCCTATGGCTACACCTTC
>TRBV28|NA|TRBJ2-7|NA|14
CASSLTAMFYEQYF
TGTGCCAGCAGTTTAACAGCAATGTTCTACGAGCAGTACTTC
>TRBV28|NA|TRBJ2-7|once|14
CASSRYGEAYEQYF
TGTGCCAGCAGCCGTTACGGGGAGGCCTACGAGCAGTACTTC
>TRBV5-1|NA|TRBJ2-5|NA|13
CASSPALQETQYF
TGCGCCAGCAGCCCCGCACTACAAGAGACCCAGTACTTC
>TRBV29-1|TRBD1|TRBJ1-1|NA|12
CSVVRGTSEAFF
TGCAGCGTTGTCAGGGGGACGTCCGAAGCTTTCTTT
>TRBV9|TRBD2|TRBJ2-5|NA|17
CASSVAASGRAQETQYF
TGTGCCAGCAGCGTAGCAGCTAGCGGGAGGGCCCAAGAGACCCAGTACTTC
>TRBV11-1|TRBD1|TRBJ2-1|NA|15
CASSQRTGRIDEQFF
TGTGCCAGCAGTCAAAGGACAGGTCGGATCGATGAGCAGTTCTTC
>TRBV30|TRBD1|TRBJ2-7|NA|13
CAWSVDRGVKQYF
TGTGCCTGGAGTGTGGACAGGGGAGTAAAGCAGTACTTC
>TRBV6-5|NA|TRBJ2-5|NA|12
CASSRLQETQYF
TGTGCCAGCAGTCGACTCCAAGAGACCCAGTACTTC
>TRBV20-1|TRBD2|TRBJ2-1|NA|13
CSAGGLGWNEQFF
TGCAGTGCTGGTGGACTAGGATGGAATGAGCAGTTCTTC
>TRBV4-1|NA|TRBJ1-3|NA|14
CASSQASSGNTIYF
TGCGCCAGCAGCCAAGCTAGCTCTGGAAACACCATATATTTT
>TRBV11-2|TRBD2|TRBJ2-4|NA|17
CASSSLGGRLAKNIQYF
TGTGCCAGCAGCTCCCTGGGAGGGCGGCTAGCCAAAAACATTCAGTACTTC
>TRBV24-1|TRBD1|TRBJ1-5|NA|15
CATSPAGQNNQPQHF
TGTGCCACCAGTCCGGCGGGACAGAATAATCAGCCCCAGCATTTT
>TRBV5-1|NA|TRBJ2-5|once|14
CASSSGQIQETQYF
TGCGCCAGCAGCTCCGGACAGATACAAGAGACCCAGTACTTC
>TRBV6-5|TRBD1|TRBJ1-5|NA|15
CASRVDRDSNQPQHF
TGTGCCAGCAGGGTGGACAGGGATAGCAATCAGCCCCAGCATTTT
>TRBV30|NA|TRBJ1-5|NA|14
CAWSHGLGDQPQHF
TGTGCCTGGAGTCACGGACTCGGGGATCAGCCCCAGCATTTT
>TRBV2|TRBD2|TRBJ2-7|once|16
CASSERGLAGVYEQYF
TGTGCCAGCAGTGAACGGGGGCTAGCGGGAGTCTACGAGCAGTACTTC
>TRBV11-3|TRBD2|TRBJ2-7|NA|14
CASSSTSGSNEQYF
TGTGCCAGCAGCAGTACTAGCGGGAGTAACGAGCAGTACTTC
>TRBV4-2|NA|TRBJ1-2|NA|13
CASSGQLNYGYTF
TGTGCCAGCAGCGGACAGCTTAACTATGGCTACACCTTC
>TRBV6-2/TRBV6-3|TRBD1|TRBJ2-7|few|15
CASSYSQGASYEQYF
TGTGCCAGCAGTTACTCTCAGGGGGCTTCGTACGAGCAGTACTTC
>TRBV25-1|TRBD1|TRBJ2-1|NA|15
CASSGGQTLVDEQFF
TGTGCCAGCAGTGGGGGACAGACCCTCGTCGATGAGCAGTTCTTC
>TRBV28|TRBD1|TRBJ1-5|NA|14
CASGDRGLGKPQHF
TGTGCCAGCGGGGACAGGGGTTTAGGTAAGCCCCAGCATTTT
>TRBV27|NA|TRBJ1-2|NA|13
CASSSEGYYGYTF
TGTGCCAGCAGCTCCGAGGGTTACTATGGCTACACCTTC
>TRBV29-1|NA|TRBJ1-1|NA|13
CSAKTTPNTEAFF
TGCAGCGCAAAGACAACCCCGAACACTGAAGCTTTCTTT
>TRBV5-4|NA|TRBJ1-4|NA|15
CASSNPGQINEKLFF
TGTGCCAGCAGCAACCCTGGACAGATTAATGAAAAACTGTTTTTT
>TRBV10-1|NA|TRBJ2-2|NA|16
CASSPSGVPNTGELFF
TGCGCCAGCAGCCCCTCAGGGGTCCCGAACACCGGGGAGCTGTTTTTT
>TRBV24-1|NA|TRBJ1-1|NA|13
CATSDFAGIVAFF
TGTGCCACCAGTGATTTTGCAGGAATTGTAGCTTTCTTT
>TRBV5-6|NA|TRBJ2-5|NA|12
CASSLLGETQYF
TGTGCCAGCAGCCTACTAGGAGAGACCCAGTACTTC
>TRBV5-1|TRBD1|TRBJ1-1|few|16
CASSLDRGSMNTEAFF
TGCGCCAGCAGCTTAGACAGGGGGTCCATGAACACTGAAGCTTTCTTT
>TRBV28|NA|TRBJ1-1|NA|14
CASSPHGGNTEAFF
TGTGCCAGCAGTCCCCACGGGGGGAACACTGAAGCTTTCTTT
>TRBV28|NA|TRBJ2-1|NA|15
CASGPPGLNYNEQFF
TGTGCCAGCGGGCCACCGGGACTCAACTACAATGAGCAGTTCTTC
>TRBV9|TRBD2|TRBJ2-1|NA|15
CASSVSGGSYNEQFF
TGTGCCAGCAGCGTAAGCGGGGGCTCCTACAATGAGCAGTTCTTC